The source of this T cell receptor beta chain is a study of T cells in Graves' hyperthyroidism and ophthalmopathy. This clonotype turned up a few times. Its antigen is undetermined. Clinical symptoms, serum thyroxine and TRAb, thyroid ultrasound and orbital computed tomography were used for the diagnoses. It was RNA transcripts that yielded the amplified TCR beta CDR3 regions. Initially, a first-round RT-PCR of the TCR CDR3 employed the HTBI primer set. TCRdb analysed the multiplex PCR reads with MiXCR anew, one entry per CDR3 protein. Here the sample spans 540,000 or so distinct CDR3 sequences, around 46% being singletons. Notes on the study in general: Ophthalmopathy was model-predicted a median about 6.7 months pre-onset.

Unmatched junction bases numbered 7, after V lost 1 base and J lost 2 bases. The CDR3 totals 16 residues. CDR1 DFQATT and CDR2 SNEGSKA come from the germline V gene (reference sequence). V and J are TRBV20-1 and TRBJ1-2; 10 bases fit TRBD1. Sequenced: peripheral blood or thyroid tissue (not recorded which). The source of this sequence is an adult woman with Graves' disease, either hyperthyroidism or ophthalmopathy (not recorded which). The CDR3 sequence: CSARVGRGQGNYGYTF. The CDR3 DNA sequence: TGCAGTGCTAGAGTCGGGCGGGGACAGGGGAACTATGGCTACACCTTC.